This is a list of T cell receptor beta chains from one sample in a study of neurological immune-mediated disorders. TCRdb re-called the 5' RACE reads through MiXCR, storing one row per CDR3 protein. The sample lists tens of thousands of distinct CDR3 sequences, 20% to 25% seen once, with almost 4.5% in the top ten. The sequenced sample was PBMCs. Receptor source: a man between 60 and 75 years old with HTLV-1-associated myelopathy (HAM/TSP). Each CDR3 is given with its conserved first and last residue. D genes are given only for firm matches. A row's size may be missing; if present it is once, few, many or a size class.

CDR3 protein,CDR3 DNA,J gene,CDR3 length,D gene,V gene,clone size
CASSWGGSYQPQHF,TGTGCCAGCAGTTGGGGAGGTTCATATCAGCCCCAGCATTTT,TRBJ1-5,14,.,TRBV2,many
CASRPSGSTAGELFF,TGTGCCAGCAGACCTAGCGGGAGCACAGCCGGGGAGCTGTTTTTT,TRBJ2-2,15,TRBD2,TRBV12-3/TRBV12-4,medium-sized
CASSLVQGGQPQHF,TGTGCCAGCAGCTTAGTTCAGGGCGGCCAGCCCCAGCATTTT,TRBJ1-5,14,.,TRBV7-2,many
CASSLYLDRGREQYF,TGTGCCAGCAGTTTATATTTGGACAGGGGGCGCGAGCAGTACTTC,TRBJ2-7,15,TRBD1,TRBV27,many
CSVRPSSYNEQFF,TGCAGCGTCCGACCAAGCTCCTACAATGAGCAGTTCTTC,TRBJ2-1,13,.,TRBV29-1,many
CARPDRCSYEQYF,TGTGCCAGACCGGACAGGTGTTCCTACGAGCAGTACTTC,TRBJ2-7,13,TRBD1,TRBV6-2/TRBV6-3,many
CASSMSSGGSSGANVLTF,TGTGCCAGTAGTATGTCTAGCGGGGGCAGCTCTGGGGCCAACGTCCTGACTTTC,TRBJ2-6,18,TRBD2,TRBV19,many
CSVGAGGRFGYEQYF,TGCAGCGTAGGGGCGGGAGGAAGGTTTGGGTACGAGCAGTACTTC,TRBJ2-7,15,TRBD2,TRBV29-1,many
CASSHQTAMNTEAFF,TGCGCCAGCAGCCACCAGACGGCAATGAACACTGAAGCTTTCTTT,TRBJ1-1,15,.,TRBV5-1,many
CAWSVGAGGQPQHF,TGTGCCTGGAGTGTAGGGGCAGGGGGCCAGCCCCAGCATTTT,TRBJ1-5,14,TRBD1,TRBV30,.
CASSLAYSTDTQYF,TGTGCCAGCAGTTTAGCCTATTCCACAGATACGCAGTATTTT,TRBJ2-3,14,.,TRBV12-3/TRBV12-4,.
CASSPSGTPYGYTF,TGCGCCAGCAGCCCGTCCGGGACCCCCTATGGCTACACCTTC,TRBJ1-2,14,.,TRBV5-1,many
CASSQEAGRGTDTQYF,TGTGCCAGCAGCCAAGAGGCCGGGAGGGGCACAGATACGCAGTATTTT,TRBJ2-3,16,TRBD2,TRBV3-1,.
CASSLTVSQAPYEQYF,TGTGCCAGCAGTTTAACAGTGTCTCAGGCCCCCTACGAGCAGTACTTC,TRBJ2-7,16,.,TRBV27,few
CSASMGAGEQFF,TGCAGTGCTAGTATGGGGGCTGGTGAGCAGTTCTTC,TRBJ2-1,12,.,TRBV20-1,many
CASSEGSNFGELFF,TGTGCCAGCAGCGAAGGGAGCAACTTCGGGGAGCTGTTTTTT,TRBJ2-2,14,.,TRBV7-9,once
CASSQDRLVTEAFF,TGTGCCAGCAGCCAGGATCGGTTGGTCACTGAAGCTTTCTTT,TRBJ1-1,14,.,TRBV6-5,many
CASSQQDQETQYF,TGCGCCAGCAGCCAGCAGGATCAAGAGACCCAGTACTTC,TRBJ2-5,13,.,TRBV5-1,many
CASSVGVGQNEQFF,TGTGCCAGCAGCGTAGGGGTAGGCCAGAATGAGCAGTTCTTC,TRBJ2-1,14,.,TRBV9,many
CSARERVLADTQYF,TGCAGTGCTAGAGAGCGGGTTTTGGCAGATACGCAGTATTTT,TRBJ2-3,14,.,TRBV20-1,.
CASGGQNQETQYF,TGTGCCAGCGGCGGACAGAACCAAGAGACCCAGTACTTC,TRBJ2-5,13,.,TRBV5-6,many
CASSYGQGGSYEQYF,TGTGCCAGCAGTTATGGACAGGGAGGCTCCTACGAGCAGTACTTC,TRBJ2-7,15,TRBD1,TRBV6-6,.
CASSEGLAGSGELFF,TGTGCCAGCAGTGAAGGTCTAGCGGGATCCGGGGAGCTGTTTTTT,TRBJ2-2,15,TRBD2,TRBV6-1,.
CSARGLAGTFSTDTQYF,TGCAGTGCTAGAGGGCTAGCGGGAACCTTTAGCACAGATACGCAGTATTTT,TRBJ2-3,17,TRBD2,TRBV20-1,many
CASRRGAGPGGYTF,TGTGCCAGCAGAAGGGGGGCAGGCCCCGGGGGCTACACCTTC,TRBJ1-2,14,.,TRBV25-1,many
CASSLGTGYNEQFF,TGTGCCAGCAGCTTAGGGACTGGGTACAATGAGCAGTTCTTC,TRBJ2-1,14,.,TRBV7-6,.
CASWTGTEQYF,TGTGCCAGTTGGACGGGGACCGAGCAGTACTTC,TRBJ2-7,11,.,TRBV6-5,many
CASSDGTEAFF,TGTGCCAGCAGCGACGGTACTGAAGCTTTCTTT,TRBJ1-1,11,.,TRBV7-3,.
CSADRDRGREQYF,TGCAGTGCTGACCGGGACAGGGGGCGTGAGCAGTACTTC,TRBJ2-7,13,TRBD1,TRBV20-1,.
CASSSTGRGYYEQYF,TGTGCCAGCAGCTCAACCGGGAGGGGGTACTACGAGCAGTACTTC,TRBJ2-7,15,TRBD2,TRBV9,.
CASGSFGTGNTEAFF,TGTGCCAGCGGCAGTTTCGGGACAGGCAACACTGAAGCTTTCTTT,TRBJ1-1,15,TRBD1,TRBV6-1,many
CSVAPTPDTQYF,TGCAGCGTTGCTCCCACGCCAGATACGCAGTATTTT,TRBJ2-3,12,.,TRBV29-1,many
CASSFRAGPSRNEQFF,TGTGCCAGCAGTTTCAGGGCGGGCCCCTCCCGGAATGAGCAGTTCTTC,TRBJ2-1,16,.,TRBV12-3/TRBV12-4,medium-sized
CASSFQGRETQYF,TGTGCCAGCAGCTTCCAGGGACGGGAGACCCAGTACTTC,TRBJ2-5,13,.,TRBV7-9,many
CASSVGNTEAFF,TGTGCCAGCAGTGTAGGTAACACTGAAGCTTTCTTT,TRBJ1-1,12,.,TRBV6-1,few
CSARRDYVETQYF,TGCAGTGCTAGACGGGACTACGTCGAGACCCAGTACTTC,TRBJ2-5,13,TRBD2,TRBV20-1,many
CASSTGQGANQPQHF,TGTGCCAGCTCCACCGGACAGGGGGCCAATCAGCCCCAGCATTTT,TRBJ1-5,15,TRBD1,TRBV7-2,medium-sized
CASSFGGKKYEQYF,TGTGCCAGCAGCTTCGGGGGGAAGAAATACGAGCAGTACTTC,TRBJ2-7,14,TRBD2,TRBV7-2,many
CASSQELEDIGGYTF,TGTGCCAGCAGCCAAGAGTTAGAGGACATCGGCGGCTACACCTTC,TRBJ1-2,15,.,TRBV4-2,many
CASSLKSGLNTEAFF,TGTGCCAGCAGCTTAAAGTCAGGGCTGAACACTGAAGCTTTCTTT,TRBJ1-1,15,.,TRBV7-2,many
CASSPGGAEVFF,TGTGCCAGCAGCCCAGGGGGGGCTGAAGTTTTCTTT,TRBJ1-1,12,TRBD1,TRBV12-3/TRBV12-4,.
CSVEGQADTDTQYF,TGCAGCGTTGAAGGACAGGCCGACACAGATACGCAGTATTTT,TRBJ2-3,14,.,TRBV29-1,many
CSVSSGRPTDTQYF,TGCAGCGTTAGTAGCGGGAGACCCACAGATACGCAGTATTTT,TRBJ2-3,14,TRBD2,TRBV29-1,many
CASSESRGSGHNQPQHF,TGCGCCAGCAGTGAGTCGCGGGGCTCTGGCCACAATCAGCCCCAGCATTTT,TRBJ1-5,17,.,TRBV10-2,many